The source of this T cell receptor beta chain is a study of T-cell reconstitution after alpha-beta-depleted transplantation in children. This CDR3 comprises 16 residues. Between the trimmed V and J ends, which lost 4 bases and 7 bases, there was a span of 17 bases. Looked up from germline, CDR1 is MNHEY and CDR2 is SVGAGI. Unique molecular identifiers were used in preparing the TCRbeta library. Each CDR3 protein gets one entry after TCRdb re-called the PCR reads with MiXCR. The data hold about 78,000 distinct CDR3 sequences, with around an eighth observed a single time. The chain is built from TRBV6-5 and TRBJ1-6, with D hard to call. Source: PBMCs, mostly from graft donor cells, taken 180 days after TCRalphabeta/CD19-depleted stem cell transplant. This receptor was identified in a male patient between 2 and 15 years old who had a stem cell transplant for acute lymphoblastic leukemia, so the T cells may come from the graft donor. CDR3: CASSSLGRLKNSPLHF. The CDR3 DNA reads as TGTGCCAGCAGTTCCCTCGGACGGCTTAAGAATTCACCCCTCCACTTT.